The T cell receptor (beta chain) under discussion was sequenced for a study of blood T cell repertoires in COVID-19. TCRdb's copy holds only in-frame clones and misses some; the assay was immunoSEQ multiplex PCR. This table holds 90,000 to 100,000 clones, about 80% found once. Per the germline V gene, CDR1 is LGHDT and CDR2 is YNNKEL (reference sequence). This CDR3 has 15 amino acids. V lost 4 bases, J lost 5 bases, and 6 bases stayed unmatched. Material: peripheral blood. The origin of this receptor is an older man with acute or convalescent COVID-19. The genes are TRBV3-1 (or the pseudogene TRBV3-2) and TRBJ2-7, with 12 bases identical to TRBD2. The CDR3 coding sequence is TGTGCCAGCAGCCTGGGGACTAGCGGGCCCCACGAGCAGTACTTC. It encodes CASSLGTSGPHEQYF.